This T cell receptor (beta chain) was identified during a study of T-cell reconstitution after alpha-beta-depleted transplantation in children. The CDR3 has 16 residues. Germline-derived CDR1 and CDR2 are KGHSH and LQKENI. Trimming took off 3 bases at V and 1 base at J, with 13 bases between the two ends. This clonotype was counted between two and nine times. Unique molecular identifiers were used in preparing the TCRbeta library. TCRdb ran MiXCR on the PCR reads and lists one entry per CDR3 protein. The sample has around 530,000 distinct CDR3 sequences; approximately 32% are singletons. The V and J genes are TRBV18 and TRBJ1-5; no reliable D call. The sample consisted of PBMCs from the stem cell graft donor, taken from the stem cell graft. The TCR comes from a human donor who donated a stem cell graft to a child with aplastic anemia. CDR3 coding DNA: TGTGCCAGCTCACCCCCAGGCGGTTTGAGCAATCAGCCCCAGCATTTT. Encoded protein: CASSPPGGLSNQPQHF.